One sample yielded the 3 T cell receptor beta chains listed below, sequenced in a study of beta chain features in type 1 diabetes. Study conclusions and caveats: For Type 1 diabetes patients, all four CD4+ subsets carried TCRB CDR3s that were moderately but significantly shorter.

Antigens for these TCRs are unknown. The entirety of the isolated RNA underwent reverse transcription, so expressed TCRB transcripts were sequenced. TCRdb's table, derived via immunoSEQ multiplex PCR, lists solely in-frame clones and lacks some. In the table there are about 140,000 clones, less than 15% of which are singletons. What was sequenced was central memory CD4+ T cells from blood. The receptors stem from a man younger than 35 with type 1 diabetes.

The chain joins TRBV7-2 to TRBJ1-1, with a possible D match to TRBD1 (5 bases). With 2 bases removed from V and 6 bases from J, the gap between germline ends came to 10 bases. CDR1 and CDR2 from the germline V gene are SGHTA and FQGNSA. This CDR3 has 13 amino acids. DNA for the CDR3: TGTGCCAGCAGCTTATCCAGGGTTGCTGAAGCTTTCTTT. Translation gives CASSLSRVAEAFF.

This clone was counted many times. The chain carries TRBV4-2 and TRBJ2-4; 8 positions match TRBD2. The CDR3 covers 20 residues. J lost 2 bases, V lost 0 bases, and 15 bases had no gene match. CDR1 is LGHNA and CDR2 is YNFKEQ in the germline V gene. CDR3 amino acids: CASSQELVGGLVHPKNIQYF. DNA of the CDR3: TGTGCCAGCAGCCAAGAATTGGTTGGGGGACTAGTTCATCCCAAAAACATTCAGTACTTC.

This clone was seen a handful of times. The genes are TRBV7-9 and TRBJ1-2; D is uncertain. Trimming cost V 7 bases and J 8 bases, with 14 bases left between them. Germline-derived CDR1 and CDR2 are SEHNR and FQNEAQ (reference sequence). The CDR3 extends over 12 amino acids. This CDR3 is CASTLGMNGYTF. CDR3 in DNA: TGTGCCAGCACCCTAGGGATGAACGGCTACACCTTC.